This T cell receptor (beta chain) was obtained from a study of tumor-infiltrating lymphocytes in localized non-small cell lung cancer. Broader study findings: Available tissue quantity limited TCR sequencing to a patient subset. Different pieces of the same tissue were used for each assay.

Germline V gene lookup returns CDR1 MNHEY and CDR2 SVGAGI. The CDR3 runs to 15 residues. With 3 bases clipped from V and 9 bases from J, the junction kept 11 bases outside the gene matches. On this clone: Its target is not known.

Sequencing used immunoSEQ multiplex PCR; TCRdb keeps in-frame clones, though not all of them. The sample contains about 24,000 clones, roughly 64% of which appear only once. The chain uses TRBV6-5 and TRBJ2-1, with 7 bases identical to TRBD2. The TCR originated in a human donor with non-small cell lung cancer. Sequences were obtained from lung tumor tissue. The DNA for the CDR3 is TGTGCCAGCAGTTATTCGGGCGGGGGTGTAATTGAGCAGTTCTTC. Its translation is CASSYSGGGVIEQFF.